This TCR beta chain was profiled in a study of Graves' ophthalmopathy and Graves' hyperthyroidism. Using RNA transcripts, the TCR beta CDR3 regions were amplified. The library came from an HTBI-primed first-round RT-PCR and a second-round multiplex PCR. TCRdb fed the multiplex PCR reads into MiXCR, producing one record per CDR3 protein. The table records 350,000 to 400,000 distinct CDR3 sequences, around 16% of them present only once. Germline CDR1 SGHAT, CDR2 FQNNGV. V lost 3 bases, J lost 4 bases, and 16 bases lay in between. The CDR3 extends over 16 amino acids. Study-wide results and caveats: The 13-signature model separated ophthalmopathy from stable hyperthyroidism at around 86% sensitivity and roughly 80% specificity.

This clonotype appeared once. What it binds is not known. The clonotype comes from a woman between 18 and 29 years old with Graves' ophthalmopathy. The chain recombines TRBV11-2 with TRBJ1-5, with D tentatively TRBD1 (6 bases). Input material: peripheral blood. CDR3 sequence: CASSFTTGIGNQPQHF. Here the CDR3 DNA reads TGTGCCAGCAGCTTCACAACAGGGATTGGGAATCAGCCCCAGCATTTT.